Sequencing of this TCR beta chain was carried out in a study of T cells expressing NK-cell markers. At the level of the study: Of eight sequenced donors, seven were HCMV-seropositive and one HCMV-seronegative. Study-wide results and limits: Also leading the CD3+CD56-NKG2C+ fraction in a handful of donors were these clonotypes.

As to this clonotype: Its matching antigen is unknown.

In germline, CDR1 is SGHTA, CDR2 FQGNSA. The CDR3 length is 14 residues. Making the TCR beta cDNA relied on 5'RACE template switching with UMIs. TCRdb processed the 5' RACE reads again and assigns one entry to each CDR3 protein, with no DNA. The table lists about 140,000 distinct CDR3 sequences, with about 12% in the top ten. The chain recombines TRBV7-2 with TRBJ2-3; TCRdb picks TRBD1, but there is no DNA to check that call. Sequenced: blood T cells: a sorted CD56 or NKG2C T cell subset, CD4+ or CD8+ T cells, or bulk PBMC T cells (not recorded which). The TCR originated in a man younger than 30 in good health. CDR3 region: CASSLDGPPDTQYF.